Listed below are T cell receptor beta chains from one sample, sequenced in a study of shared clonotypes between healthy human individuals. The table came from immunoSEQ multiplex PCR; TCRdb's copy has only in-frame clones and leaves some out. The data contain about 980,000 clones, roughly 72% of them singletons. The material sequenced was memory CD4+ T cells sorted from blood. Source of these receptors: a man younger than 35 in good health. Both conserved end residues are part of each CDR3. A D gene is named only where the DNA matches it firmly. Part of the rows lack a size; the others show once, few, many or a class for expanded clones.

clone_size d_call j_call v_call cdr3_nt cdr3_aa
NA TRBD2 TRBJ2-4 TRBV6-1 TGTGCCAGCAGTGAAGGGACTAGCGGGGGCAACTCTATAGCCAAAAACATTCAGTACTTC CASSEGTSGGNSIAKNIQYF
NA NA TRBJ1-5 TRBV7-2 TGTGCCAGCAGCTTTAAGGCAAATGGCAATCAGCCCCAGCATTTT CASSFKANGNQPQHF
NA NA TRBJ1-1 TRBV6-1 TGTGCCAGCAGTCCTTTATCCGGACCGGACACTGAAGCTTTCTTT CASSPLSGPDTEAFF
NA NA TRBJ2-5 TRBV5-1 TGCGCCAGCAGCCCAAGGGGCCTACAAGAGACCCAGTACTTC CASSPRGLQETQYF
NA TRBD1 TRBJ2-7 TRBV29-1 TGCAGCGTTGTCAGGGGGCGGAACGAGCAGTACTTC CSVVRGRNEQYF
NA NA TRBJ1-3 TRBV28 TGTGCCAGCAGTTCGGTCAGGGGCTGGGGGTCCCTGTACCTTGAAAACACCATATATTTT CASSSVRGWGSLYLENTIYF
NA NA TRBJ2-3 TRBV27 TGTGCCCTGGGGCGGTCGGGTGATACGCAGTATTTT CALGRSGDTQYF
NA NA TRBJ2-2 TRBV29-1 TGCAGCGTTATGGACAACACCGGGGAGCTGTTTTTT CSVMDNTGELFF
NA NA TRBJ1-6 TRBV6-5 TGTGCCAGCAGAGACCCGGGCCGCCATTCACCCCTCCACTTT CASRDPGRHSPLHF
NA TRBD2 TRBJ2-2 TRBV7-9 TGTGCCAGCAGCTTTAGCGGGAGGGCCTACGGGGAGCTGTTTTTT CASSFSGRAYGELFF
NA NA TRBJ2-2 TRBV5-1 TGCGCCAGCAGCTCCTCGGGGGAGCGTACCTGGAACACCGGGGAGCTGTTTTTT CASSSSGERTWNTGELFF
NA NA TRBJ1-4 TRBV5-1 TGCGCCAGCAGCTTGGAGGGGAATAATGAAAAACTGTTTTTT CASSLEGNNEKLFF
NA NA TRBJ1-5 TRBV28 TGTGCCAGCAGTTTGGAAGGGCGGCAGCCCCAGCATTTT CASSLEGRQPQHF
NA NA TRBJ1-1 TRBV2 TGTGCCAGCAGTGAATTCAAGCTTCCCGGTAGAGCTTTCTTT CASSEFKLPGRAFF
NA NA TRBJ2-5 TRBV5-8 TGTGCCAGCAGCTTGGGACTAGTGGTCCAAGAGACCCAGTACTTC CASSLGLVVQETQYF
NA NA TRBJ2-7 TRBV5-1 TGCGCCAGCAGCGCGGACACATCCTACGAGCAGTACTTC CASSADTSYEQYF
NA TRBD2 TRBJ2-2 TRBV28 TGTGCCAGCGGAGGGAGGGCCGGGGAGCTGTTTTTT CASGGRAGELFF
NA NA TRBJ2-1 TRBV2 TGTGCCAGCAGTGAATTCTTAGCAAACAATGAGCAGTTCTTC CASSEFLANNEQFF
once TRBD1 TRBJ2-1 TRBV27 TGTGCCAGCAGTTTGGGACAGATCACCTACAATGAGCAGTTCTTC CASSLGQITYNEQFF
NA NA TRBJ2-3 TRBV19 TGTGCCAGTAGTATCGACGTACGGGAGTTGAGCACAGATACGCAGTATTTT CASSIDVRELSTDTQYF
once NA TRBJ1-2 TRBV13 TGTGCCAGCAGCTTTGGGGGCCTAAACTATGGCTACACCTTC CASSFGGLNYGYTF
few TRBD1 TRBJ2-7 TRBV2 TGTGCCAGCAAGGACAGGGGTTACTACGAGCAGTACTTC CASKDRGYYEQYF
once NA TRBJ2-4 TRBV30 TGTGCCTGGGCTAACCGGGAGCGGGTTCAGTACTTC CAWANRERVQYF
NA NA TRBJ1-1 TRBV10-2 TGCGCCAGCAGTATACGGGGCCCCCAGGCGAACACTGAAGCTTTCTTT CASSIRGPQANTEAFF
NA TRBD1 TRBJ1-6 TRBV18 TGTGCCAGCTCTCCTCGGGGGGACAGTAATTCACCCCTCCACTTT CASSPRGDSNSPLHF
few NA TRBJ2-3 TRBV6-5 TGTGCCAGCAATGAGGTAACGGGGGACAAAGATACGCAGTATTTT CASNEVTGDKDTQYF
many TRBD1 TRBJ1-2 TRBV30 TGTGCCTGGTGGGACAGGGGCGGCTACACCTTC CAWWDRGGYTF
many NA TRBJ2-1 TRBV11-3 TGTGCCAGCAGCTTCGGGACCACTTACAATGAGCAGTTCTTC CASSFGTTYNEQFF
NA TRBD1 TRBJ1-2 TRBV7-9 TGTGCCAGCAGCTTGGCAGGGGGCGGCTACACCTTC CASSLAGGGYTF
NA NA TRBJ2-7 TRBV5-6 TGTGCCAGCAGCTTGGTCCCTAGCCTTGGGGGCGAGCAGTACTTC CASSLVPSLGGEQYF
many TRBD1 TRBJ2-5 TRBV18 TGTGCCAGCTCACCATCGACAGGGTCGCGGGAGACCCAGTACTTC CASSPSTGSRETQYF
NA NA TRBJ2-3 TRBV5-1 TGCGCCAGCAGCTTCGGCGACGGATATACGCAGTATTTT CASSFGDGYTQYF
NA TRBD1 TRBJ1-4 TRBV7-9 TGTGCCAGCAGCTCAGGGGGACCCACTAATGAAAAACTGTTTTTT CASSSGGPTNEKLFF
once NA TRBJ2-5 TRBV5-8 TGTGCCAGCAGCTTCTACAGAGGGGGCCAAGAGACCCAGTACTTC CASSFYRGGQETQYF
NA TRBD2 TRBJ2-2 TRBV2 TGTGCCAGCAGTATAGCGGGGACCGGGGAGCTGTTTTTT CASSIAGTGELFF
NA NA TRBJ2-6 TRBV15 TGTGCCACCAGCAGAGGGGACTTTTTCGGGGCCAACGTCCTGACTTTC CATSRGDFFGANVLTF
NA TRBD1 TRBJ2-5 TRBV30 TGTGCCTGGAGCCGACAGGGGACTTGGGAGACCCAGTACTTC CAWSRQGTWETQYF
NA NA TRBJ2-3 TRBV7-3 TGTGCCAGCAGCTCCCAGGGCAGGGACACAGATACGCAGTATTTT CASSSQGRDTDTQYF
few TRBD2 TRBJ2-3 TRBV5-1 TGCGCCAGCAGCTCCCGGACTAGCGGGAGTCCAGATACGCAGTATTTT CASSSRTSGSPDTQYF
many NA TRBJ1-6 TRBV4-1 TGCGCCAGCAGCTATTCGGACAGTAATTCACCCCTCCACTTT CASSYSDSNSPLHF
NA TRBD2 TRBJ2-5 TRBV10-1 TGCGCCAGCAGTGCCCGAGGAGCGGGGAAACAAGAGACCCAGTACTTC CASSARGAGKQETQYF
NA TRBD1 TRBJ2-7 TRBV6-5 TGTGCCAGCAGTTACCGGGACAGGGGGCACTACGAGCAGTACTTC CASSYRDRGHYEQYF
NA NA TRBJ2-5 TRBV7-2 TGTGCCAGCAGCCGCCGCGAGACCCAGTACTTC CASSRRETQYF
NA NA TRBJ1-2 TRBV7-2 TGTGCCAGCTCTCCCGGCGGGGCCAACTATGGCTACACCTTC CASSPGGANYGYTF
NA NA TRBJ1-4 TRBV20-1 TGCAGTGCTAGACCCGATCTTTTT CSARPDLF
few NA TRBJ1-5 TRBV28 TGTGCCAGCAGTTTAACATCCGGGGGACACGAAAATCAGCCCCAGCATTTT CASSLTSGGHENQPQHF
NA NA TRBJ1-2 TRBV30 TGTGCCTGGAGTGTACAAGGGTTGAGTGGCTACACCTTC CAWSVQGLSGYTF
NA NA TRBJ1-2 TRBV6-1 TGTGCCAGCAGTGAACAGGGGCAATGGAATGGCTACACCTTC CASSEQGQWNGYTF
once NA TRBJ1-5 TRBV21-1 TGTGCCAGCAGCAAACCACAGGGTAGAAAGCCCCAGCATTTT CASSKPQGRKPQHF
once TRBD1 TRBJ1-5 TRBV28 TGTGCCAGCAGTTCCCCGACAGGGGGAAATCAGCCCCAGCATTTT CASSSPTGGNQPQHF
few TRBD1 TRBJ2-3 TRBV7-2 TGTGCCAGCAGCTTAAGGGACAGGGTGATGGATACGCAGTATTTT CASSLRDRVMDTQYF
NA NA TRBJ2-5 TRBV6-6 TGTGCCAGCAGTCACAGTCGAGAGACCCAGTACTTC CASSHSRETQYF
NA NA TRBJ2-3 TRBV5-1 TGCGCCAGCAGCGTGGACTCGACGGGAGATACGCAGTATTTT CASSVDSTGDTQYF
NA NA TRBJ1-5 TRBV5-6 TGTGCCAGCAGCTTGTCCAGGGCTTGGCAGCCCCAGCATTTT CASSLSRAWQPQHF
many TRBD1 TRBJ2-5 TRBV5-1 TGCGCCAGCAGCTTGATCCCGGGACAGGGCTCAGAGACCCAGTACTTC CASSLIPGQGSETQYF